A selection of T cell receptor beta chains follows, all from one sample in a study of Tregs in tolerant kidney transplant recipients. Sequencing was performed with immunoSEQ multiplex PCR; in TCRdb, only in-frame clones are kept and a portion is missing. The sample shows around 230,000 clones, 84% of them seen only once. The sample was CD4+ T cells from blood. The receptor set was obtained from a human donor in good health. The CDR3 runs from the conserved cysteine through the conserved F or W. A D gene is named only where the DNA matches it firmly. Rows give clone size only sometimes, using once, few, many, or a class for an expanded clone.

j_gene | d_gene | v_gene | abundance | CDR3nt | CDR3aa
TRBJ1-2 | . | TRBV11-2 | . | TGTGCCAGCAGCCCACAGGGATCGTTAAGCGGCTACACCTTC | CASSPQGSLSGYTF
TRBJ1-2 | . | TRBV5-1 | . | TGCGCCAGCAGCTTGGGCACGGGGGACGACTATGGCTACACCTTC | CASSLGTGDDYGYTF
TRBJ2-7 | . | TRBV6-5 | . | TGTGCCAGCGCTAGCGCCTCCTACGAGCAGTACTTC | CASASASYEQYF
TRBJ1-5 | TRBD1 | TRBV6-1 | . | TGTGCCATATCAGGGGGCTTTAGCAATCAGCCCCAGCATTTT | CAISGGFSNQPQHF
TRBJ2-7 | TRBD1 | TRBV5-1 | few | TGCGCCAGCAGCCCTGGACAGGGGGCTTACGAGCAGTACTTC | CASSPGQGAYEQYF
TRBJ1-1 | . | TRBV18 | . | TGTGCCAGCTCACCCGGCCAGAACACTGAAGCTTTCTTT | CASSPGQNTEAFF
TRBJ2-7 | TRBD1 | TRBV5-1 | . | TGCGCCAGCAGCGGGTCTACCGGGACAGGCTCCTACGAGCAGTACTTC | CASSGSTGTGSYEQYF
TRBJ2-3 | . | TRBV6-5 | . | TGTGCCGTCCACGGGGGGCCGAAGACAGATACGCAGTATTTT | CAVHGGPKTDTQYF
TRBJ2-7 | . | TRBV7-2 | . | TGTGCCAGCAGCTTAGCGCTAGGGGGACACTACGAGCAGTACTTC | CASSLALGGHYEQYF
TRBJ2-3 | TRBD1 | TRBV18 | . | TGTGCCAGCTCACCAAGGACAGGGGGGACAGATACGCAGTATTTT | CASSPRTGGTDTQYF
TRBJ1-3 | . | TRBV30 | once | TGTGCCTGGACCCTCCACAGGACTGGAAACACCATATATTTT | CAWTLHRTGNTIYF
TRBJ2-3 | TRBD2 | TRBV7-8 | . | TGTGCCAGCAGCTTAGTGGTAGCGGGGGTCCCCAGTACGCAGTATTTT | CASSLVVAGVPSTQYF
TRBJ2-7 | . | TRBV27 | . | TGTGCCAGCAGTTTTAACGCAGGTACCTACGAGCAGTACTTC | CASSFNAGTYEQYF
TRBJ2-7 | TRBD2 | TRBV10-1 | . | TGCGCCAGCAACGGGACTAGCGGGAGCTCCTACGAGCAGTACTTC | CASNGTSGSSYEQYF
TRBJ1-1 | . | TRBV19 | . | TGTGCCAGTAGTAGGCCTGGGGGGCCTGAAGCTTTCTTT | CASSRPGGPEAFF
TRBJ2-5 | . | TRBV29-1 | few | TGCAGCGTTGCGTTAAAACTAGTCCAAGAGACCCAGTACTTC | CSVALKLVQETQYF
TRBJ1-5 | TRBD1 | TRBV7-6 | . | TGTGCCAGCAGCTTTTCGAGACAGGGAGGGCAGCCCCAGCATTTT | CASSFSRQGGQPQHF
TRBJ2-7 | . | TRBV29-1 | few | TGCAGCGCCAAGGGGGGGGACAAAGGGTACGAGCAGTACTTC | CSAKGGDKGYEQYF
TRBJ2-7 | TRBD1 | TRBV7-9 | . | TGTGCCAGCAGCTTAATGGACAGGGGGCCCGAGCAGTACTTC | CASSLMDRGPEQYF
TRBJ2-7 | TRBD2 | TRBV6-5 | . | TGTGCCAGCAGTTCGGCTACTAGCGGGAGTAGCTACGAGCAGTACTTC | CASSSATSGSSYEQYF
TRBJ2-2 | . | TRBV19 | . | TGTGCCAGTAGTAACCGACGGGGGAGCACCGGGGAGCTGTTTTTT | CASSNRRGSTGELFF
TRBJ2-5 | . | TRBV5-1 | . | TGCGCCAGCAACTTGGACACGGGGGACGAGACCCAGTACTTC | CASNLDTGDETQYF
TRBJ2-7 | . | TRBV5-1 | . | TGCGCCAGCAGCTTGAGTCCGGACATTCCGACCTACGAGCAGTACTTC | CASSLSPDIPTYEQYF
TRBJ2-3 | . | TRBV4-1 | . | TGCGCCAGCAGCCAAGCTCCATCATTGGATACGCAGTATTTT | CASSQAPSLDTQYF
TRBJ1-3 | . | TRBV11-1 | . | TGTGCCAGCAGCGTTGGACCGGTCTCTGGAAACACCATATATTTT | CASSVGPVSGNTIYF
TRBJ2-3 | . | TRBV5-1 | . | TGCGCCAGCAGCTTGGAGGCCGACACAGATACGCAGTATTTT | CASSLEADTDTQYF
TRBJ1-2 | TRBD1 | TRBV4-1 | . | TGCGCCAGCAGCCAAGATTTGACAGGGGTGGGCTATGGCTACACCTTC | CASSQDLTGVGYGYTF
TRBJ1-2 | TRBD1 | TRBV6-1 | . | TGTGCCAGCCTAGAACAGGGGGCCCTTGATGGCTACACCTTC | CASLEQGALDGYTF
TRBJ1-2 | . | TRBV18 | . | TGTGCCAGCTCACCAAGTACGGCAGGGGATAGAGGCTACACCTTC | CASSPSTAGDRGYTF
TRBJ1-6 | . | TRBV25-1 | . | TGTGCCAGCAGTGAATGGAAATGGAGCTCCTATAATTCACCCCTCCACTTT | CASSEWKWSSYNSPLHF
TRBJ1-2 | . | TRBV10-2 | . | TGCGCCAGCAGGGCCCCGGGAGCAAGGGGCGGCTACACCTTC | CASRAPGARGGYTF
TRBJ2-3 | . | TRBV14 | . | TGTGCCAGCAGCCAAGATAGCCTGATCACAGATACGCAGTATTTT | CASSQDSLITDTQYF
TRBJ1-1 | . | TRBV2 | . | TGTGCCAGCATCCGGAGGGACCCAGGGGTAGCTTTCTTT | CASIRRDPGVAFF
TRBJ1-2 | . | TRBV4-2 | . | TGTGCCAGCAGCCAAGAGGGGCAAGGCTATGGCTACACCTTC | CASSQEGQGYGYTF
TRBJ2-7 | . | TRBV7-8 | . | TGTGCCAGCAGCTTTGGGGGGTTCGGGAACGAGCAGTACTTC | CASSFGGFGNEQYF
TRBJ2-3 | . | TRBV29-1 | . | TGCAGCGCTCAAGGGGGTGCCACAGATACGCAGTATTTT | CSAQGGATDTQYF
TRBJ1-1 | TRBD1 | TRBV15 | . | TGTGCCACCAGTCGGACAGGGGGATCTACTGAAGCTTTCTTT | CATSRTGGSTEAFF
TRBJ2-4 | TRBD2 | TRBV7-6 | . | TGTGCCAGCAGCTCCGACCCAGGACTAGCGCAGTACTTC | CASSSDPGLAQYF
TRBJ1-4 | . | TRBV4-1 | . | TGCGCCAGCAGCCAAGATCGGGGGCTTGGAGGGAGTGAAAAACTGTTTTTT | CASSQDRGLGGSEKLFF
TRBJ2-7 | . | TRBV6-5 | . | TGTGCCAGCAGTTACTCAAACAGGGTCTACGAGCAGTACTTC | CASSYSNRVYEQYF
TRBJ1-2 | . | TRBV29-1 | . | TGCAGCGTTGAGGGTAATGGCTACACCTTC | CSVEGNGYTF
TRBJ2-7 | . | TRBV6-5 | few | TGTGCCAGCAGCAGAGTACAGGGCTCGTCCTACGAGCAGTACTTC | CASSRVQGSSYEQYF
TRBJ2-1 | TRBD2 | TRBV19 | . | TGTGCCAGTAGTATGGGAGGGTTGGCCTACAATGAGCAGTTCTTC | CASSMGGLAYNEQFF
TRBJ1-2 | TRBD1 | TRBV4-1 | once | TGCGCCAGCAGCCCGTCCACAGGGGAAGCTAACTATGGCTACACCTTC | CASSPSTGEANYGYTF
TRBJ1-2 | . | TRBV2 | . | TGTGCCAGCAGTGAAGCGCTTCTGCTTCGCGGCAGGGACTATGGCTACACCTTC | CASSEALLLRGRDYGYTF
TRBJ1-5 | TRBD1 | TRBV2 | . | TGTGCCAGCAGCCGAGGACAGGTTAATCAGCCCCAGCATTTT | CASSRGQVNQPQHF
TRBJ2-5 | TRBD2 | TRBV7-9 | . | TGTGCCAGCAGTTCCAGGACTAGCGGGGGGGCTATCGAGACCCAGTACTTC | CASSSRTSGGAIETQYF
TRBJ1-4 | TRBD1 | TRBV5-1 | . | TGCGCCAGCAGCTTGTGGTCCGGGACAGCAACTAATGAAAAACTGTTTTTT | CASSLWSGTATNEKLFF
TRBJ1-6 | . | TRBV6-1 | . | TGTGCCAGCAGTGTCGATGAAGGGGGAAATTCACCCCTCCACTTT | CASSVDEGGNSPLHF
TRBJ2-4 | TRBD1 | TRBV2 | . | TGTGCCAGCAGTGTAGACAGGGCGGCCAAAAACATTCAGTACTTC | CASSVDRAAKNIQYF
TRBJ2-3 | TRBD2 | TRBV7-8 | few | TGTGCCAGCACCCCCCGAGCGGGGGGGCCCACAGATACGCAGTATTTT | CASTPRAGGPTDTQYF
TRBJ1-1 | . | TRBV11-2 | . | TGTGCCAGCAGCTTAGTTGGGGGGCGAGGCACTGAAGCTTTCTTT | CASSLVGGRGTEAFF
TRBJ1-5 | . | TRBV11-2 | . | TGTGCCAGCAGCTTAGGGGGGTACGGACAGCCCCAGCATTTT | CASSLGGYGQPQHF
TRBJ1-5 | . | TRBV11-2 | few | TGTGCCAGCAGCTTTACAGGGTATAGCAATCAGCCCCAGCATTTT | CASSFTGYSNQPQHF
TRBJ1-5 | . | TRBV5-6 | . | TGTGCCAGCAGCTTGGGGGCGGCGTCAGCCAATCAGCCCCAGCATTTT | CASSLGAASANQPQHF
TRBJ2-3 | TRBD2 | TRBV5-1 | . | TGCGCCAGCACGGGAAGCGGGGGGCAAGATACGCAGTATTTT | CASTGSGGQDTQYF
TRBJ2-7 | . | TRBV6-1 | . | TGTGCCAGCTCTGTGTCCCTCTACGCCTACGAGCAGTACTTC | CASSVSLYAYEQYF
TRBJ2-3 | . | TRBV5-4 | . | TGTGCCAGCAGCCCGGGGAGTTCAGGCAACACAGATACGCAGTATTTT | CASSPGSSGNTDTQYF
TRBJ2-3 | TRBD2 | TRBV7-7 | . | TGTGCCAGCAGCTTACTTCCAGCGGGGACTAGCACAGATACGCAGTATTTT | CASSLLPAGTSTDTQYF